The entry that follows covers one T cell receptor (beta chain) sequence. Its matching antigen is unknown. Sequencing was performed with immunoSEQ multiplex PCR; in TCRdb, only in-frame clones are kept and a portion is missing. The sample contains approximately 79,000 clones, about 85% of which appear only once. The source of the sample is a study of a mutant IDH1 vaccine in newly diagnosed glioma. Study overall: Of treated patients, approximately 62% were men and roughly 38% women, averaging around 40 years. Most patients had radiochemotherapy with temozolomide before enrollment; others had one alone.

As for time point: week 23, last vaccination. Vaccinated patients received 300 ug of mutant IDH1 20-mer peptide per dose, with topical imiquimod. Donors had new WHO grade 3 or 4 IDH1-mutant, ATRX-lost astrocytomas. This TCR derives from a woman aged 45 to 65 with glioma. Sample: PBMCs, taken from a glioma patient whose treatment included an IDH1 peptide vaccine.

The DNA of the CDR3 is TGTGCCAGCAGCTTAAATGGCTGGGGCACAGATACGCAGTATTTT. As protein: CASSLNGWGTDTQYF. The V call is TRBV11-2, the J call TRBJ2-3, with no clear D. Germline CDR1 SGHAT, CDR2 FQNNGV. The CDR3 has 15 residues. The germline V and J ends were trimmed by 2 bases and 1 base, with 10 bases remaining between them.